A single sample gave rise to the 9 T cell receptor beta chains below, sequenced in a study of beta chain features in type 1 diabetes. Study-wide results and limits: Among all four CD4+ subsets, Type 1 diabetes patients had TCRB CDR3s that were moderately but significantly shorter.

Expressed TCRB transcripts got sequenced, as all isolated RNA was reverse transcribed. Clones were sequenced by immunoSEQ multiplex PCR, and TCRdb holds only the in-frame ones, with some missing. The data show roughly 50,000 clones, roughly 40% seen once. For these receptors, no antigen is known. Sequenced: stem cell memory CD4+ T cells from blood. These receptors all come from a man aged 25-40 years with type 1 diabetes.

The genes are TRBV5-1 and TRBJ2-1; tentatively, D is TRBD2 (6 bases). CDR1 and CDR2 from the germline V gene are SGHRS and YFSETQ. V lost 6 bases, J lost 5 bases, and 18 bases lay in between. This CDR3 contains 15 residues. CDR3 residues: CASTSGGVIDNEQFF. The CDR3 DNA is TGCGCCAGCACCTCTGGAGGGGTGATTGACAATGAGCAGTTCTTC. The full variable domain, completed using reference TRBV5-1 and TRBJ2-1, is KAGVTQTPRYLIKTRGQQVTLSCSPISGHRSVSWYQQTPGQGLQFLFEYFSETQRNKGNFPGRFSGRQFSNSRSEMNVSTLELGDSALYLCASTSGGVIDNEQFFGPGTRLTVL.

The V call is TRBV5-1, the J call TRBJ1-2; the D is unclear. Trimming removed 4 bases from V and 2 bases from J, with 9 bases in between. This CDR3 region has 13 residues. The germline CDR1 and CDR2 sequences are SGHRS and YFSETQ. The CDR3 region is CASSITENYGYTF. CDR3 in DNA: TGCGCCAGCAGCATAACAGAGAACTATGGCTACACCTTC.

The rearrangement links TRBV28 to TRBJ2-2, with D maybe TRBD2 (6 bases). Germline V gives CDR1 MDHEN, CDR2 SYDVKM. The CDR3 length is 13 residues. V was shortened by 4 bases and J by 4 bases, with 7 bases between the two germline ends. CDR3 region: CASSWRGTGELFF. The CDR3 DNA is TGTGCCAGCAGTTGGAGGGGCACCGGGGAGCTGTTTTTT.

The gene calls are TRBV15 and TRBJ2-1; 7 bases are shared with TRBD1. This CDR3 comprises 15 residues. V was clipped by 5 bases and J by 4 bases; unmatched bases: 8. Germline CDR1 LNHNV, CDR2 YYDKDF (reference sequence). CDR3 residues: CATSETGVSYNEQFF. CDR3 sequence (DNA): TGTGCCACCAGCGAAACAGGGGTTTCGTACAATGAGCAGTTCTTC.

V and J are TRBV7-8 and TRBJ2-7; D is unresolved. This CDR3 contains 14 residues. V lost 4 bases and J lost 1, with 11 bases in between. Germline CDR1 and CDR2: SGHVS and FQNEAQ. CDR3 DNA: TGTGCCAGCAGCTACATAACCCAGTCCTACGAGCAGTACTTC. The encoded protein is CASSYITQSYEQYF.

A few counts support this clone. The chain joins TRBV6-5 to TRBJ2-1; 10 bases fit TRBD1. With V trimmed by 6 bases and J by 5 bases, 7 bases remained unmatched. The CDR3 length is 15 residues. The germline gives CDR1 MNHEY, CDR2 SVGAGI. CDR3 residues: CASRTLGQGNNEQFF. The DNA of the CDR3 is TGTGCCAGCAGGACACTGGGACAGGGGAACAATGAGCAGTTCTTC.

A single count supports this clone. An end of the junction differs from the germline gene, which may be a read error. J is TRBJ2-2 and V is TRBV18; TRBD2 aligns across 7 bases. The length of the CDR3 is 16 residues. Looked up from germline, CDR1 is KGHSH and CDR2 is LQKENI. The CDR3 sequence: CASSPHPAGVTGELFF. The CDR3 DNA sequence: TGTGCCAGCTCGCCACACCCCGCGGGAGTCACCGGGGAGCTGTTTTTT.

J is TRBJ2-3 and V is TRBV5-4; 10 nucleotides agree with TRBD2. Germline-derived CDR1 and CDR2 are SGHNT and YYREEE (reference sequence). V was pared by 3 bases and J by 4 bases, with 5 bases of the junction left unmatched. The CDR3 sequence is 15 residues long. Here the CDR3 reads CASSSIAGGADTQYF. The CDR3 DNA is TGTGCCAGCAGCTCCATAGCGGGAGGAGCAGATACGCAGTATTTT.

The chain couples TRBV6-1 to TRBJ2-3, with 8 positions matching TRBD2. The CDR3 sequence is 12 residues long. V shed 11 bases and J 6 bases; nucleotides not matched to a gene: 7. Germline CDR1 reads MNHNS; CDR2 reads SASEGT. The CDR3 region is CASREGGDTQYF. The DNA of the CDR3 is TGTGCCTCCCGGGAGGGCGGGGATACGCAGTATTTT.